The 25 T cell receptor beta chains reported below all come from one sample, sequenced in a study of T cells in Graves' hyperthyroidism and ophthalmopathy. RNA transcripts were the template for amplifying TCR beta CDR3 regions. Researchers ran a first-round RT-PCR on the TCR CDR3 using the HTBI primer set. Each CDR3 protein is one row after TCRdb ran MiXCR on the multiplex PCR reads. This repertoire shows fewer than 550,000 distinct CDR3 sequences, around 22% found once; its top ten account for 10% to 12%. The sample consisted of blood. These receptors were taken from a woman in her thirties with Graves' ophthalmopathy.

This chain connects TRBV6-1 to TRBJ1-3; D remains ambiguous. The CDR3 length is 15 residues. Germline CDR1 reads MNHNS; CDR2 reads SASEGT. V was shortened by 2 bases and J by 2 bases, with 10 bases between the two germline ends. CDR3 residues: CASSESLVPGNTIYF. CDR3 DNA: TGTGCCAGCAGTGAATCCCTCGTCCCTGGAAACACCATATATTTT.

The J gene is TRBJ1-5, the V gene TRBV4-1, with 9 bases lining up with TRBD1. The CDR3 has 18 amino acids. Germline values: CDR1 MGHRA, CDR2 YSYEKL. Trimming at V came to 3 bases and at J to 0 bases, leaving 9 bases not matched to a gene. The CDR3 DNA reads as TGCGCCAGCAGCCACCCAGACAGGGGGATCGATAGCAATCAGCCCCAGCATTTT. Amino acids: CASSHPDRGIDSNQPQHF.

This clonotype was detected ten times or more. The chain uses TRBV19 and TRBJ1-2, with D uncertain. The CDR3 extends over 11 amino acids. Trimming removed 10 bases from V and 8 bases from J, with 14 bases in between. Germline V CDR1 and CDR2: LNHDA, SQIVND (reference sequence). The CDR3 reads CATLGVGGYTF. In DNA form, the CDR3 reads TGTGCCACCCTCGGCGTAGGCGGCTACACCTTC. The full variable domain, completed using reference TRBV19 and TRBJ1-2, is DGGITQSPKYLFRKEGQNVTLSCEQNLNHDAMYWYRQDPGQGLRLIYYSQIVNDFQKGDIAEGYSVSREKKESFPLTVTSAQKNPTAFYLCATLGVGGYTFGSGTRLTVV.

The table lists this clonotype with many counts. CDR3 sequence (DNA): TGCGTCTGCAGCCCAGACGGGGTGTTTATCAATCAGCCCCAGCATTTT. The encoded protein is CVCSPDGVFINQPQHF. The rearrangement links TRBV4-1 to TRBJ1-5; D is uncertain. From germline, CDR1 is MGHRA and CDR2 YSYEKL. The CDR3 consists of 16 residues.

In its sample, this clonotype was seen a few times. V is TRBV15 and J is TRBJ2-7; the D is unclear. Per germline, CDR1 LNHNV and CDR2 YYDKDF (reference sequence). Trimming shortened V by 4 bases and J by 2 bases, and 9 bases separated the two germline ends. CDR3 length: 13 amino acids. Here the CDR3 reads CATSIEATYEQYF. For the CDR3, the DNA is TGTGCCACCAGCATCGAGGCCACCTACGAGCAGTACTTC. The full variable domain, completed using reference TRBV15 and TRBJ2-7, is DAMVIQNPRYQVTQFGKPVTLSCSQTLNHNVMYWYQQKSSQAPKLLFHYYDKDFNNEADTPDNFQSRRPNTSFCFLDIRSPGLGDTAMYLCATSIEATYEQYFGPGTRLTVT.

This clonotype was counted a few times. The CDR3 loop reads CASSQRSTNYGYTF. The CDR3 DNA reads as TGTGCCAGCAGCCAACGCTCTACTAACTATGGCTACACCTTC. The rearrangement uses TRBV3-1 and TRBJ1-2; D is ambiguous. CDR3 length: 14 residues. V dropped 2 bases and J dropped 0 bases, with 7 bases sitting between them. Germline V gene lookup returns CDR1 LGHDT and CDR2 YNNKEL (reference sequence).

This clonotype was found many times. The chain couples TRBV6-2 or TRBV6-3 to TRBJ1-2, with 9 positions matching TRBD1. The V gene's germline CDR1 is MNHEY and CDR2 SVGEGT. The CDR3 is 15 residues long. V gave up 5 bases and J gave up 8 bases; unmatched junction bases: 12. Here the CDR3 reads CASSRGTGGVRGYTF. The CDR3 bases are TGTGCCAGCAGTCGGGGAACAGGGGGCGTAAGGGGCTACACCTTC.

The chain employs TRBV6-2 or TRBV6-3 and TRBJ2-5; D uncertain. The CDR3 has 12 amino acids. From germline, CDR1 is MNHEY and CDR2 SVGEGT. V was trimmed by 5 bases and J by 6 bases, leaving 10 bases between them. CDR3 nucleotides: TGTGCCAGCAGTCGCAACGACCAGACCCAGTACTTC. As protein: CASSRNDQTQYF.

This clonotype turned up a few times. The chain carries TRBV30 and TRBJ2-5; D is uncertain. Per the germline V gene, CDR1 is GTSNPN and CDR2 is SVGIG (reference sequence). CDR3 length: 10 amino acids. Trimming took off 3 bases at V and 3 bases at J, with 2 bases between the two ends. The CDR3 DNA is TGTGCCTGGAGGAAAGAGACCCAGTACTTC. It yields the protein CAWRKETQYF.

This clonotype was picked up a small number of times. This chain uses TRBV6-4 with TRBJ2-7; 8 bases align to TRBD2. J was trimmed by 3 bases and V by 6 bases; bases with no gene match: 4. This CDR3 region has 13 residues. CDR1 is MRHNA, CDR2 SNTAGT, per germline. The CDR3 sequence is CASRFGGDYEQYF. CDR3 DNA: TGTGCCAGCAGGTTCGGGGGGGACTACGAGCAGTACTTC.

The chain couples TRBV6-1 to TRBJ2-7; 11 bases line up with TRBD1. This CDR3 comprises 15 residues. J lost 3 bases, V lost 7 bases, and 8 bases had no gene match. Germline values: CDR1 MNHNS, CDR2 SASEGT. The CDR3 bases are TGTGCCAGCACAAGAGGGACAGGGGGTTTCTACGAGCAGTACTTC. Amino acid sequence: CASTRGTGGFYEQYF.

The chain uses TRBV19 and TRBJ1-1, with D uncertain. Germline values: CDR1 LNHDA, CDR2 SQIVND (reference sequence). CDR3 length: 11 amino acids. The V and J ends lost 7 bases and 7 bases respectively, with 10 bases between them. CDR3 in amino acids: CASTHGLEAFF. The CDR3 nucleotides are TGTGCCAGTACCCATGGGCTTGAAGCTTTCTTT.

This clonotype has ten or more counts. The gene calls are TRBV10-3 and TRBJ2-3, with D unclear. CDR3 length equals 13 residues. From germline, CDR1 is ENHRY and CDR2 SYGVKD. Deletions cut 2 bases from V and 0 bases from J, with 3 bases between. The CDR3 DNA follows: TGTGCCATCAGTGAGACTAGCACAGATACGCAGTATTTT. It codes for CAISETSTDTQYF.

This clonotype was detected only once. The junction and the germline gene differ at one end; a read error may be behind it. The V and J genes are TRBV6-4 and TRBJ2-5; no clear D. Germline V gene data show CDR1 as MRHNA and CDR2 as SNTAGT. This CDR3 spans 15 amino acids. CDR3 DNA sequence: TGTGCCAGCAGTTACTCGAAGGGCGTCCAAGAGACCCAGTACTTC. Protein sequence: CASSYSKGVQETQYF.

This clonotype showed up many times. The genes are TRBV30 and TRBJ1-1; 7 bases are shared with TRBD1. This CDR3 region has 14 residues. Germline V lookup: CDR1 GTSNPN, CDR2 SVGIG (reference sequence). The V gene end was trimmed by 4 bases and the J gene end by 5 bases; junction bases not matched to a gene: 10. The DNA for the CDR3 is TGTGCCTGGACAACCGACAGGGAGGGGACTGAAGCTTTCTTT. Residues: CAWTTDREGTEAFF. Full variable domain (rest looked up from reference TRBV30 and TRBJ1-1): SQTIHQWPATLVQPVGSPLSLECTVEGTSNPNLYWYRQAAGRGLQLLFYSVGIGQISSEVPQNLSASRPQDRQFILSSKKLLLSDSGFYLCAWTTDREGTEAFFGQGTRLTVV.

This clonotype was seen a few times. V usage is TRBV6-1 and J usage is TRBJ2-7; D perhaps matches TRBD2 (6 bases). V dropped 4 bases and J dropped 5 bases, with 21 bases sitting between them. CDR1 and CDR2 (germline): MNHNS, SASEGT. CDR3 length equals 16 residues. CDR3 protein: CASSGAEGLDLNEQYF. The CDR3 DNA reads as TGTGCCAGCAGTGGTGCTGAGGGACTCGACCTAAACGAGCAGTACTTC.

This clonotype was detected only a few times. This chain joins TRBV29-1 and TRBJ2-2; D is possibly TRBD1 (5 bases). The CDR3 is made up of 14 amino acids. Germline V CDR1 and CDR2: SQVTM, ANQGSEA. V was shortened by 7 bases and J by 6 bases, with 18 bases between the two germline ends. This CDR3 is CSGSGLAGAGELFF. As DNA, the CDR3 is TGCAGCGGGTCAGGGTTAGCAGGCGCCGGGGAGCTGTTTTTT.

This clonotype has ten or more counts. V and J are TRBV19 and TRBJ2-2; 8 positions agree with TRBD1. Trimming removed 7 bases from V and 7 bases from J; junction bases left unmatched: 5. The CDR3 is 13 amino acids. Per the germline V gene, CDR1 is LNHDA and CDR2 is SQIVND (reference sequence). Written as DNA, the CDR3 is TGTGCCAGTACCCCGACAGGGGTCGGGGAGCTGTTTTTT. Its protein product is CASTPTGVGELFF.

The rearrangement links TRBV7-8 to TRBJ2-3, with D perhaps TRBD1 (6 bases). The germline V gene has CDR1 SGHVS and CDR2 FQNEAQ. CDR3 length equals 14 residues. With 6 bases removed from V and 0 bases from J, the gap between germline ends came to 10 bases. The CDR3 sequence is CASRPDRSTDTQYF. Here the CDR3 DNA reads TGTGCCAGCAGACCGGACAGAAGCACAGATACGCAGTATTTT.

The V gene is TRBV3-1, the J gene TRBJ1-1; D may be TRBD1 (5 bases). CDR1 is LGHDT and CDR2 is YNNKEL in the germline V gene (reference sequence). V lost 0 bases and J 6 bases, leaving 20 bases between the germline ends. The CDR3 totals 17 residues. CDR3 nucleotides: TGTGCCAGCAGCCAAGAAAACACCGAAAGGGGTTATTCTGAAGCTTTCTTT. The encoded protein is CASSQENTERGYSEAFF.

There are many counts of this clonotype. CDR3 sequence: CASSLVPGTEAEQYF. CDR3 coding DNA: TGTGCCAGCAGTCTCGTCCCCGGGACAGAAGCCGAGCAGTACTTC. V and J are TRBV27 and TRBJ2-7, with 7 bases matching TRBD1. V shed 5 bases and J 6 bases; nucleotides not matched to a gene: 13. The CDR3 covers 15 residues. CDR1 and CDR2 (germline): MNHEY, SMNVEV (reference sequence).

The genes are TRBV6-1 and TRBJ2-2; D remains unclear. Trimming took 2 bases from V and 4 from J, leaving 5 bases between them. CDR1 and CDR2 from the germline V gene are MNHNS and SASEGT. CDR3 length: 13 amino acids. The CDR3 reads CASSEYGTGELFF. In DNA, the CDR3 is TGTGCCAGCAGTGAATACGGCACCGGGGAGCTGTTTTTT.

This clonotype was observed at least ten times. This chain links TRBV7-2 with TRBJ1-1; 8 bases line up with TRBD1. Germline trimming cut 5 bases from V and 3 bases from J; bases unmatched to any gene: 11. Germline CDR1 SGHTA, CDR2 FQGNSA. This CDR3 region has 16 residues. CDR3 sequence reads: CASSRQGRGLDTEAFF. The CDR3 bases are TGTGCCAGCAGCCGACAGGGGAGAGGGCTTGACACTGAAGCTTTCTTT.

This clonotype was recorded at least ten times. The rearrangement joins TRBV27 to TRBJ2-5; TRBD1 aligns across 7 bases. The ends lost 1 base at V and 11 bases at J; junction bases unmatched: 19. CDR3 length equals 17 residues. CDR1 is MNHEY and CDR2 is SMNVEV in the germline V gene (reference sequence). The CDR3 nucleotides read TGTGCCAGCAGTTTATACCCGGCCACAGGGGACGAGCTTACTCAGTACTTC. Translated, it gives CASSLYPATGDELTQYF.

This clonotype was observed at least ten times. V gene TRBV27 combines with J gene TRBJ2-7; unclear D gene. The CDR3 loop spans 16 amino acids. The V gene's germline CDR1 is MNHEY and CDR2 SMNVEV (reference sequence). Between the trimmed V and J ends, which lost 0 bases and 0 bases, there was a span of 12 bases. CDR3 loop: CASSLSMSRSSYEQYF. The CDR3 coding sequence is TGTGCCAGCAGTTTATCGATGAGTCGCAGCTCCTACGAGCAGTACTTC.